This T cell receptor beta chain was sequenced for a study of T cell responses to AZD1222 COVID-19 vaccine (dated by TCRdb to the early 2020s). For the study in its entirety: TCR sequencing was performed for fewer than 250 trial participants, of whom 200 to 210 were given two doses of AZD1222 and around 25 were given two doses of MenACWY control vaccine. Trial participants were enrolled by age into subgroups of 18-55, 56-69 and 70-plus years, and about 150, 27 and 61 TCR-sequenced participants, respectively, were included in these subgroups. The investigation overall reported the following: Conclusions about previously exposed vaccinees are limited, since just five or six AZD1222 recipients were seropositive for SARS-CoV-2 at baseline. Participants were mostly white British and included more females than males, and it was suggested by the authors that clonal diversity may have been underestimated. In the small 56-69-year group, the increase in depth fell short of significance, most likely because of low power. Spike-specific TCR breadth and depth rose significantly after two AZD1222 doses compared with day 0 and with MenACWY recipients. Because no day 14 peak-response samples were available, the repertoires could be characterized only after the peak T cell response. The whole spike protein was spanned by vaccine-associated CD4 TCRs, and dominant responses were seen in regions 160-218 and 743-854. Reportedly, close to half of the unique spike-specific TCRs recognized epitopes lying outside the regions that are mutated in the B.1.351 and B.1.1.7 variants.

The time point label here, explained by the study, means: about 28 days (+/-7) after the second vaccine dose. The meaning of the sample's treatment or condition label: meningococcal conjugate vaccine given as trial control. Vaccinee samples were obtained from the UK trials COV001 and COV002, which included a single-blind randomized controlled phase 2/3 trial of AZD1222 (ChAdOx1 nCoV-19) in healthy adults. For TCRbeta chain sequencing, PBMC samples were collected from trial participants at day 0 and at day 28 after the second dose. CDR3 length: 13 amino acids, cysteine to phenylalanine. Of all the DNA, just the CDR3 is kept, 39 bases in frame from base 1. For CDR1 and CDR2, the germline V gene lists SGHRS and YFSETQ. The junction carries 4 bases between V and J, which are trimmed by 0 bases and 1 base respectively. A note on this clone: Its antigen remains undetermined. Base qualities are not provided; no much larger clone lies one nucleotide away.

The CDR3 regions of human TCRbeta chains were analyzed by immunosequencing. From the authors' description of their analysis: Repertoire TCRs were matched against a reference library of SARS-CoV-2-specific TCRs generated with the MIRA antigen-specificity platform. Breadth meant the fraction of unique TCRs that were SARS-CoV-2-associated, whereas depth meant the fraction of total T cells that were SARS-CoV-2-associated. Using the MIRA data, each spike-specific TCR was mapped to the spike region that the TCR reacts to and placed in a CD4 or CD8 class. Log10-transformed breadth and depth values were compared by one-way ANOVA with Sidak's multiple comparisons tests. Not all clones reach the TCRdb copy of this immuneACCESS table, which keeps in-frame sequences only. Checked studies attribute under half of the gap to unresolved V genes and leave the rest unexplained. Clone size and the V and J calls come from that table; the DNA yielded D and trimming. The sample includes about 200,000 clones, with around nine tenths observed a single time. The ten largest account for about 3.6% of the sample.

The rearranged chain carries TRBV5-1 and TRBJ1-1; too little of a D gene remains to name it. This sequence was found in an adult who received the MenACWY meningococcal vaccine as a control. This sample comprised peripheral blood, obtained 28 days after the second dose of the MenACWY control vaccine. The nucleotide sequence reads TGCGCCAGCAGCTTGGTCACGAACACTGAAGCTTTCTTT. Its amino acids are CASSLVTNTEAFF.